This TCR beta chain stems from a study of post-analysis software for immune sequencing data. Study-level information: Recorded subtypes: relapsing-remitting, secondary progressive, progressive-relapsing; some patients unannotated.

Trimming took 3 bases from V and 7 from J, leaving 10 bases between them. The length of the CDR3 is 13 residues. CDR1 and CDR2 from the germline V gene are MNHEY and SMNVEV (reference sequence). Whole-study findings and limits: Under F measure analysis, samples from one preparation batch co-clustered strongly. Elevated frequency relative to controls characterized several TRBV segments in patients, TRBV5-6, TRBV5-1 and TRBV20-1 among them. Normalized Chao1 diversity in multiple sclerosis patients fell significantly below that of controls.

Unique molecular identifiers tagged the TCR beta cDNA libraries. T cells numbering roughly 0.85 to 11 million gave rise to roughly 0.5 million cDNA molecules. MiXCR, run by TCRdb on the PCR reads, gives a single entry per CDR3 protein. The table records about 460,000 distinct CDR3 sequences, roughly 45% of them present only once. In its sample, this clonotype was seen a few times. The antigen is undetermined. The chain combines TRBV27 with TRBJ2-1; D perhaps matches TRBD2 (5 bases). Sample: blood. The sequence was collected from a girl aged 5-17 years with multiple sclerosis. CDR3: CASSFREWNEQFF. In DNA form, the CDR3 reads TGTGCCAGCAGTTTTAGGGAGTGGAATGAGCAGTTCTTC.